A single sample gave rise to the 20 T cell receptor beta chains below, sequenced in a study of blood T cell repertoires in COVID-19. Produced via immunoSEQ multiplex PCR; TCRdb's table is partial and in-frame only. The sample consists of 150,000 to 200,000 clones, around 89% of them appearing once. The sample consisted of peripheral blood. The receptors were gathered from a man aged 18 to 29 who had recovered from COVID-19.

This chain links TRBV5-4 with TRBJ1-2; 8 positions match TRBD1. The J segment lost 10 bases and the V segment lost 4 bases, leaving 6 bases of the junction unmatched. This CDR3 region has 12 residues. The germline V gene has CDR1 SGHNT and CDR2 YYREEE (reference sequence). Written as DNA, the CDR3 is TGTGCCAGCAGCCGACAGGGGTTAAACTACACCTTC. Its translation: CASSRQGLNYTF.

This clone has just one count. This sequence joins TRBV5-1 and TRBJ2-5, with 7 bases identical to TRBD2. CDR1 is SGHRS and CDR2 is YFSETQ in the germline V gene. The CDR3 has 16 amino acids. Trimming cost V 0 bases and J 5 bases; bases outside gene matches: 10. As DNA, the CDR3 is TGCGCCAGCAGCTTGGGGGCGGGAGTGTTATTGGAGACCCAGTACTTC. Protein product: CASSLGAGVLLETQYF.

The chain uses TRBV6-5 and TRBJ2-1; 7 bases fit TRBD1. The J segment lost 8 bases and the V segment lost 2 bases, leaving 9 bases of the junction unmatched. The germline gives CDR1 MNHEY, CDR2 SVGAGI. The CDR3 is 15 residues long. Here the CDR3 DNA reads TGTGCCAGCAGTTACGGTTTTGTACAGGGGTATGAGCAGTTCTTC. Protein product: CASSYGFVQGYEQFF.

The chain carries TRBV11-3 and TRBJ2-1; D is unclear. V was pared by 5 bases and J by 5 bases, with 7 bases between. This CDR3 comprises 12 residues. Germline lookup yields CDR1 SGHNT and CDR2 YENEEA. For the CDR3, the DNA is TGTGCCAGCAGCCCAAAAAACAATGAGCAGTTCTTC. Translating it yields CASSPKNNEQFF.

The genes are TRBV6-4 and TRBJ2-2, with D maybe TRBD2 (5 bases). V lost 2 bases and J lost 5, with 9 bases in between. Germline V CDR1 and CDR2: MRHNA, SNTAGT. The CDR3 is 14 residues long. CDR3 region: CASSDEGWTGELFF. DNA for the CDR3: TGTGCCAGCAGTGACGAGGGTTGGACCGGGGAGCTGTTTTTT.

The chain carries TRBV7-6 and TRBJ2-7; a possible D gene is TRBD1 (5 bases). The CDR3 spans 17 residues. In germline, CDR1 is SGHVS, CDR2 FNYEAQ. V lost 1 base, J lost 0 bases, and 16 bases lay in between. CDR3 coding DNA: TGTGCCAGCAGCTTAGTGTCGGGCAGGGCTAGCTCCTACGAGCAGTACTTC. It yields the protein CASSLVSGRASSYEQYF.

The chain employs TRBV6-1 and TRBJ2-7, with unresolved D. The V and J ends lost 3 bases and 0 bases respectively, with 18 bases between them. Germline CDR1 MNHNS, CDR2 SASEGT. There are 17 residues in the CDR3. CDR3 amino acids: CASSDPLSAGSSYEQYF. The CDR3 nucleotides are TGTGCCAGCAGTGACCCTTTATCTGCAGGTAGCTCCTACGAGCAGTACTTC.

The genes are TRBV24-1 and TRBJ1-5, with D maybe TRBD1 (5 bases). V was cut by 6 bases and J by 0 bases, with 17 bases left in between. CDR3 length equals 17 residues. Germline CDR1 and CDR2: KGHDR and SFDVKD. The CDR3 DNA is TGTGCCACCAGTTTGGGGGGATCGGGTTATAGCAATCAGCCCCAGCATTTT. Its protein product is CATSLGGSGYSNQPQHF.

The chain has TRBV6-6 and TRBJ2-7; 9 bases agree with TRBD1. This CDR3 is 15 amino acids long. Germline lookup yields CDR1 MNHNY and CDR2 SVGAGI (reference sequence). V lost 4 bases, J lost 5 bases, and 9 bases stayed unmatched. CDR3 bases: TGTGCCAGCAGTTGGGACAGGGACAGGTACAACGAGCAGTACTTC. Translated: CASSWDRDRYNEQYF.

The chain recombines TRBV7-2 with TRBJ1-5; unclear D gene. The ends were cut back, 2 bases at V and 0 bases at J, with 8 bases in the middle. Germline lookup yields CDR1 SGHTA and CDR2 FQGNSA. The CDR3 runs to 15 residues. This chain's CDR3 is CASSLNGNSNQPQHF. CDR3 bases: TGTGCCAGCAGCTTAAACGGGAATAGCAATCAGCCCCAGCATTTT.

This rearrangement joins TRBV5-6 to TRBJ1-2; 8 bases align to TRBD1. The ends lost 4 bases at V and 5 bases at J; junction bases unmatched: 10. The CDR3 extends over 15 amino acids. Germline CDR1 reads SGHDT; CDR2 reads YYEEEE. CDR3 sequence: CASSPSGTGGYGYTF. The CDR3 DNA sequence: TGTGCCAGCAGCCCCTCCGGGACAGGTGGATATGGCTACACCTTC.

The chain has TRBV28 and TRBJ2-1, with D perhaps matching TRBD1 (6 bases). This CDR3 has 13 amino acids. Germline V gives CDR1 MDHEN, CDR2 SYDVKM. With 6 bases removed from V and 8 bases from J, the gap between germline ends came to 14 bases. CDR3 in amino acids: CASSDGGGDEQFF. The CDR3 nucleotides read TGTGCCAGCAGCGATGGGGGCGGCGATGAGCAGTTCTTC.

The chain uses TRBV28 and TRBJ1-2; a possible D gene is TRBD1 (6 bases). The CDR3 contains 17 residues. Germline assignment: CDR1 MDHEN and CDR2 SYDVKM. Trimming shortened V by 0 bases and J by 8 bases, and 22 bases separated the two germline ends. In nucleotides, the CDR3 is TGTGCCAGCAGTTTATGGGGGGCCGACCGACTGAAGGGCGGCTACACCTTC. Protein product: CASSLWGADRLKGGYTF.

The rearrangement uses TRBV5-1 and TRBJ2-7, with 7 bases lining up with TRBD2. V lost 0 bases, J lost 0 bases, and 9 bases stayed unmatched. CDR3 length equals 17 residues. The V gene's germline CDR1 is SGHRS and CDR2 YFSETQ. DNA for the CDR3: TGCGCCAGCAGCTTGGAAATTAGCGGGTCAACCTCCTACGAGCAGTACTTC. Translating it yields CASSLEISGSTSYEQYF.

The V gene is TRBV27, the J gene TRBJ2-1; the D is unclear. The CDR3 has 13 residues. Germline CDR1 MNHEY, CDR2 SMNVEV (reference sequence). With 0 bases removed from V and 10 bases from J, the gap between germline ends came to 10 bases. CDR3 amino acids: CASSLSLRSEQFF. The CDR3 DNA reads TGTGCCAGCAGTTTATCTCTTCGGAGCGAGCAGTTCTTC.

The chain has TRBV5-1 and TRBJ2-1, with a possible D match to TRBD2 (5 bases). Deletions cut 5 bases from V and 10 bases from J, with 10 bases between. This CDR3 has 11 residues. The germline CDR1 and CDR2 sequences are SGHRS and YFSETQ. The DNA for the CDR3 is TGCGCCAGCAGTGCGGGCGGGGAGCAGTTCTTC. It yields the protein CASSAGGEQFF.

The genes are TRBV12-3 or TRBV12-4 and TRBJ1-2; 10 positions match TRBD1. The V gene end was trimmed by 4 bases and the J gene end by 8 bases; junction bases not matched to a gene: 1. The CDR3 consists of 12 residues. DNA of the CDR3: TGTGCCAGCAGTTGGGACAGGGGAGGCTACACCTTC. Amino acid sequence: CASSWDRGGYTF.

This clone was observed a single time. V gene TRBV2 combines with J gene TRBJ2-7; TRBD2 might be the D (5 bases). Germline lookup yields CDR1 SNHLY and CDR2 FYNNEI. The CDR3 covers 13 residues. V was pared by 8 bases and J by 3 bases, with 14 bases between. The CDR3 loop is CASDGPGDYEQYF. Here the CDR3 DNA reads TGTGCCAGCGACGGACCCGGGGACTACGAGCAGTACTTC.

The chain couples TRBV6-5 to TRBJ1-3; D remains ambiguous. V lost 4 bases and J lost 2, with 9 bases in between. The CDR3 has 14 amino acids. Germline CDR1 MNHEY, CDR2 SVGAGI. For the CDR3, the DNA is TGTGCCAGCAGTTTTGACGGGGCTGGAAACACCATATATTTT. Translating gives CASSFDGAGNTIYF.

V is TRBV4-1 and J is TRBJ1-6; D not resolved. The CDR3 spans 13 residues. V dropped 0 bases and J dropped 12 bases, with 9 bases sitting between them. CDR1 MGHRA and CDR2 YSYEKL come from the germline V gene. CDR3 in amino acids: CASSQDEALPLHF. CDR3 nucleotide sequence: TGCGCCAGCAGCCAAGACGAGGCTCTACCCCTCCACTTT.